A selection of T cell receptor beta chains follows, all from one sample in a study of blood T cell repertoires in COVID-19. Produced via immunoSEQ multiplex PCR; TCRdb's table is partial and in-frame only. The table shows around 270,000 clones, with about 89% occurring only once. Material: peripheral blood. The receptors derive from a man in his forties with acute or convalescent COVID-19. Both conserved end residues are part of each CDR3. D genes are given only for firm matches. Clone size appears in some rows only: once, few, many, or a class for an expanded clone.

V	D	J	size	DNA	CDR3
TRBV19	TRBD1	TRBJ2-7	NA	TGTGCCAGTAGTATGGGACAGGGGCCTTACGAGCAGTACTTC	CASSMGQGPYEQYF
TRBV20-1	NA	TRBJ1-2	NA	TGCAGTGCTAGCTCTAACTATGGCTACACCTTC	CSASSNYGYTF
TRBV30	NA	TRBJ2-3	NA	TGTGCCTGGAGTGTGGGCCCAGATACGCAGTATTTT	CAWSVGPDTQYF
TRBV5-1	NA	TRBJ2-1	NA	TGCGCCAGCAGCCCGACAGGAGATTCCTACAATGAGCAGTTCTTC	CASSPTGDSYNEQFF
TRBV5-1	TRBD1	TRBJ1-6	NA	TGCGCCAGCAGCTTCGAAGGGGGCCAGGGTTCACCCCTCCACTTT	CASSFEGGQGSPLHF
TRBV10-3	TRBD1	TRBJ1-2	NA	TGTGCCATCAGTGAGTTCGGAGGGGGCGAAGGCTATGGCTACACCTTC	CAISEFGGGEGYGYTF
TRBV18	NA	TRBJ2-7	NA	TGTGCCAGCTCTCAAGGACTTACATCGGAGCAGTACTTC	CASSQGLTSEQYF
TRBV7-3	NA	TRBJ1-1	NA	TGTGCCAGCAGCTTAGGCGGGGATCGGAACACTGAAGCTTTCTTT	CASSLGGDRNTEAFF
TRBV9	NA	TRBJ1-2	NA	TGTGCCAGCAGCGTAGATATCGGGGAGTATGACTACACCTTC	CASSVDIGEYDYTF
TRBV5-8	NA	TRBJ1-5	NA	TGTGCCAGCACCCCGGGGGGTCGAAATCAGCCCCAGCATTTT	CASTPGGRNQPQHF
TRBV25-1	NA	TRBJ2-3	NA	TGTGCCAGCAGTGAATATTGGGGCGGCGGAGATACGCAGTATTTT	CASSEYWGGGDTQYF
TRBV20-1	TRBD1	TRBJ2-7	NA	TGCAGTGCTAGTAGGGGGACAGGGACCTACGAGCAGTACTTC	CSASRGTGTYEQYF
TRBV7-2	NA	TRBJ1-2	NA	TGTGCCAGCAGCACGCGGGGGACCCGGGGCTATGGCTACACCTTC	CASSTRGTRGYGYTF
TRBV7-6	NA	TRBJ1-4	NA	TGTGCCAGCAGCCGCAACAGGAATGAAAAACTGTTTTTT	CASSRNRNEKLFF
TRBV24-1	TRBD2	TRBJ2-2	NA	TGTGCCACCGCAGGACTAGCGTTGAACACCGGGGAGCTGTTTTTT	CATAGLALNTGELFF
TRBV28	NA	TRBJ2-7	once	TGTGCCAGCACCCCGCTAGGATTGAGGGCCTACGAGCAGTACTTC	CASTPLGLRAYEQYF
TRBV11-2	NA	TRBJ1-1	few	TGTGCCAGCAGCTTAGATATGTACCCAGGGGCTTTCTTT	CASSLDMYPGAFF
TRBV28	NA	TRBJ1-5	NA	TGTGCCAGCAGAAACCCAGGGGCCAGCAATCAGCCCCAGCATTTT	CASRNPGASNQPQHF
TRBV15	TRBD1	TRBJ2-7	NA	TGTGCCACCAGCAGAGAGGGGCCAGGGGGCTCCTACGAGCAGTACTTC	CATSREGPGGSYEQYF
TRBV19	NA	TRBJ1-1	NA	TGTGCCAGTAGTATCCCCAAAGGGACTGTGAACACTGAAGCTTTCTTT	CASSIPKGTVNTEAFF
TRBV14	TRBD1	TRBJ2-1	once	TGTGCCAGCAGCCAAGGCCGACAGGGGAGCGGCGGTGAGCAGTTCTTC	CASSQGRQGSGGEQFF
TRBV19	TRBD1	TRBJ2-1	NA	TGTGCCAGTAGTGACCGGGACAGATCCTACAATGAGCAGTTCTTC	CASSDRDRSYNEQFF
TRBV5-1	TRBD1	TRBJ2-4	few	TGCGCCAGCAGCCGAGGACAGGGGAACGTTATAGACATTCAGTACTTC	CASSRGQGNVIDIQYF
TRBV19	NA	TRBJ1-5	NA	TGTGCCAGTAGTATGCCGGGACAAGGACGCAATCAGCCCCAGCATTTT	CASSMPGQGRNQPQHF
TRBV20-1	NA	TRBJ2-7	NA	TGCAGTGCTAGGGCCGGGGTCGAGCAGTACTTC	CSARAGVEQYF
TRBV6-5	NA	TRBJ1-5	NA	TGTGCCAGCAGGGCGGGGTTTAGCAATCAGCCCCAGCATTTT	CASRAGFSNQPQHF
TRBV5-1	NA	TRBJ2-2	NA	TGCGCCAGCAGCGGCGGCGTTTGGAGGTCCGGGGAGCTGTTTTTT	CASSGGVWRSGELFF
TRBV29-1	TRBD1	TRBJ1-2	NA	TGCAGCGGGTCCCAGGGGGCTGGCTATGGCTACACCTTC	CSGSQGAGYGYTF
TRBV5-3	TRBD1	TRBJ1-5	NA	TGTGCCAGAAGCAGCCGGGACAGGGGATTGGGTTTCAACCAGCCCCAGCATTTT	CARSSRDRGLGFNQPQHF
TRBV5-1	TRBD2	TRBJ2-3	NA	TGCGCCAGCAGCTTACCACTAGCGGAGACGCAGTATTTT	CASSLPLAETQYF
TRBV5-1	TRBD2	TRBJ2-3	NA	TGCGCCAGCAAGACTAGCGGCGCTAGCACAGATACGCAGTATTTT	CASKTSGASTDTQYF
TRBV11-1	NA	TRBJ1-2	NA	TGTGCCAGCAGCTTTACCGGGATCCCCTATGGCTACACCTTC	CASSFTGIPYGYTF
TRBV5-1	NA	TRBJ1-4	NA	TGCGCCAGCAGCTCAGTATTTGCAACTAATGAAAAACTGTTTTTT	CASSSVFATNEKLFF
TRBV5-1	TRBD2	TRBJ2-7	NA	TGCGCCAGCAGCATCGGACTAGCGGGGACCTACGAGCAGTACTTC	CASSIGLAGTYEQYF
TRBV7-9	NA	TRBJ2-5	NA	TGTGCCAGCAGTCGAGGAGGGCGAGAGACCCAGTACTTC	CASSRGGRETQYF
TRBV5-1	TRBD1	TRBJ1-2	NA	TGCGCCAGCAGCTTGAGACAGGGGGCCGTGTCTGGCTACACCTTC	CASSLRQGAVSGYTF
TRBV6-5	NA	TRBJ1-2	NA	TGTGCCAGCAGTATACAGGGCTATGGCTACACCTTC	CASSIQGYGYTF
TRBV5-6	NA	TRBJ2-3	NA	TGTGCCAGCAGCTGGGGCGGCGATACGCAGTATTTT	CASSWGGDTQYF
TRBV6-5	TRBD1	TRBJ2-7	NA	TGTGCCAGCAGTTACTCCACAGGGGTTGGGTCCTACGAGCAGTACTTC	CASSYSTGVGSYEQYF
TRBV7-9	TRBD2	TRBJ2-3	once	TGTGCCAGCAGCGCCCAGACTAGCAGCACAGATACGCAGTATTTT	CASSAQTSSTDTQYF
TRBV4-1	NA	TRBJ2-7	NA	TGCGCCAGCAGCCAAAGCTTAGCCGGAAGAAAGCAGTACTTC	CASSQSLAGRKQYF
TRBV3-1/TRBV3-2	NA	TRBJ1-4	NA	TGTGCCAGCAGCTCTCGGGGGCGGGGGACTAATGAAAAACTGTTTTTT	CASSSRGRGTNEKLFF
TRBV10-3	NA	TRBJ2-1	NA	TGTGCCATCAGTGACCACGACGGGTCCTCCTACAATGAGCAGTTCTTC	CAISDHDGSSYNEQFF
TRBV15	NA	TRBJ2-2	NA	TGTGCCACCAGCAGAGCGACTCCGAACACCGGGGAGCTGTTTTTT	CATSRATPNTGELFF
TRBV24-1	NA	TRBJ2-7	once	TGTGCCACCAGTGATGGAGTGAAAAGCTCCTACGAGCAGTACTTC	CATSDGVKSSYEQYF
TRBV21-1	NA	TRBJ2-7	NA	TGTGCCAGCAACACTAGGGACAGGGCAGACGAGCAGTACTTC	CASNTRDRADEQYF
TRBV14	NA	TRBJ2-1	few	TGTGCCAGCAGCCAAACCCAACTCCACCCAGGCCGCTCCTTTTCCAATGAGCAGTTCTTC	CASSQTQLHPGRSFSNEQFF
TRBV15	NA	TRBJ2-3	NA	TGTGCCACCAGTCCGGGGGTCTCCCCGGAGTACCCGCAGTATTTT	CATSPGVSPEYPQYF